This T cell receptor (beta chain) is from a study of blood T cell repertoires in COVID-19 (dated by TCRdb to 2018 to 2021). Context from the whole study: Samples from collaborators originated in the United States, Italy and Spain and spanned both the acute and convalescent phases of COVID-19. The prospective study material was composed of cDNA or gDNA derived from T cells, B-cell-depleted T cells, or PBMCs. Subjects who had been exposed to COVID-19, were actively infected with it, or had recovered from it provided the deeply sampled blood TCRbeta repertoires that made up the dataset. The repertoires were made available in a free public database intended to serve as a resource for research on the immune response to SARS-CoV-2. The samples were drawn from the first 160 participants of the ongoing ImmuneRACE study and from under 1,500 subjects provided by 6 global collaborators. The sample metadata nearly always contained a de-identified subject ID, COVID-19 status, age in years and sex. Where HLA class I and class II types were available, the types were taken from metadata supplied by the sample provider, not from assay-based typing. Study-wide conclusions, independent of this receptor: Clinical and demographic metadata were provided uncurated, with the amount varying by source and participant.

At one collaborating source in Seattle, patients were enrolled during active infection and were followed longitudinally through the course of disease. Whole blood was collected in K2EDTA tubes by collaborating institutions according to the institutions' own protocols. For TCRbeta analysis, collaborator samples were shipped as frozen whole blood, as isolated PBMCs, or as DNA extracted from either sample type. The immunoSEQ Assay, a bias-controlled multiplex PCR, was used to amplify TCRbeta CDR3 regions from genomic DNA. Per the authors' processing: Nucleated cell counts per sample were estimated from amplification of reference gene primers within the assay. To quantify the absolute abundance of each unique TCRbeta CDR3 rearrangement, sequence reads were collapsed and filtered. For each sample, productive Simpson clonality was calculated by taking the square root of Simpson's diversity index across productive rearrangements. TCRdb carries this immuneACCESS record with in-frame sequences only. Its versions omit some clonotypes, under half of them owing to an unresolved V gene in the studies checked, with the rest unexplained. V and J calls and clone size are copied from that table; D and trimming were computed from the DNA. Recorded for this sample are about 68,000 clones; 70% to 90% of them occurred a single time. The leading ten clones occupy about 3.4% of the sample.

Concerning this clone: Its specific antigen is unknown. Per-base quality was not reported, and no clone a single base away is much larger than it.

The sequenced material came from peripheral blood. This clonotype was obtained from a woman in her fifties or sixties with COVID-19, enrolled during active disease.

The DNA sequence reads TGTGCCAGCAGCAGGGGAAGCAATCAGCCCCAGCATTTT. Its coded protein is CASSRGSNQPQHF. Recombination joined TRBV25-1 with TRBJ1-5; TRBD1 is possibly the D segment (6 matching bases). At the junction V is shortened by 6 bases and J by 1 base, with 7 bases in between. Taken from the germline V gene, the CDR1 and CDR2 loops are MGHDK and SYGVNS. CDR3 length: 13 amino acids, cysteine to phenylalanine. Just the 39-base CDR3 DNA is kept, in frame starting at base 1.